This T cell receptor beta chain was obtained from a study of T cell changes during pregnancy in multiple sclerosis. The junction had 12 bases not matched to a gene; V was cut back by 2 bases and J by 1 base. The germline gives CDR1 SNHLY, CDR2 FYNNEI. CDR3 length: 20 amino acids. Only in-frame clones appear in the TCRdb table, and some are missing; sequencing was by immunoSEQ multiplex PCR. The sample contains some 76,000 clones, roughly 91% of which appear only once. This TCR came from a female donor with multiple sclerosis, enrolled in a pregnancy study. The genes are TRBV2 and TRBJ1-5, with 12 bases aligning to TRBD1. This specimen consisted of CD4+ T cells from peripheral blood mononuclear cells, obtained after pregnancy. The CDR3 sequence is CASSENRVWDRGLSNQPQHF. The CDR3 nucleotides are TGTGCCAGCAGTGAAAACAGAGTGTGGGACAGGGGGCTGAGCAATCAGCCCCAGCATTTT.